This record covers a single T cell receptor beta chain. This record belongs to a study of patients and donors after allogeneic stem cell transplantation. TCRdb fed the RT-PCR reads into MiXCR, producing one record per CDR3 protein. Among 800,000 to 1,000,000 distinct CDR3 sequences listed, roughly 18% were seen once. This CDR3 has 15 residues. Trimming took 4 bases from V and 2 from J, leaving 13 bases between them. Per the germline V gene, CDR1 is SGHRS and CDR2 is YFSETQ. This chain joins TRBV5-1 and TRBJ1-5; D unclear. The sequence was obtained from a human donor who was either an allogeneic HSCT recipient or a stem cell or donor lymphocyte infusion donor (not recorded which). It is not recorded whose cells these are; they may come from a transplant donor. Sequencing was carried out using blood, either unsorted or a sorted T cell fraction (not recorded which). The CDR3 region is CASSPGLGGNQPQHF. The CDR3 nucleotides read TGCGCCAGCAGCCCCGGTTTAGGAGGCAATCAGCCCCAGCATTTT. The whole variable domain, filled in from reference TRBV5-1 and TRBJ1-5, reads KAGVTQTPRYLIKTRGQQVTLSCSPISGHRSVSWYQQTPGQGLQFLFEYFSETQRNKGNFPGRFSGRQFSNSRSEMNVSTLELGDSALYLCASSPGLGGNQPQHFGDGTRLSIL.